This T cell receptor beta chain was recovered during a study of blood T cell repertoires in COVID-19. V lost 0 bases and J 7 bases, leaving 4 bases between the germline ends. The CDR3 runs 13 residues. Germline CDR1 reads MRHNA; CDR2 reads SNTAGT. Sequencing was performed with immunoSEQ multiplex PCR; in TCRdb, only in-frame clones are kept and a portion is missing. The sample yields approximately 50,000 clones, more than 85% seen once. In its sample, this clone was seen a few times. The sample was peripheral blood. The TCR sequence derives from a man aged 50-59 years with active COVID-19. This rearrangement joins TRBV6-4 to TRBJ1-6, with D hard to call. CDR3 sequence: CASSDSQNSPLHF. The CDR3 DNA is TGTGCCAGCAGTGACTCACAGAATTCACCCCTCCACTTT.